The 19 T cell receptor beta chains below come from one sample, sequenced in a study of blood T cell repertoires in COVID-19. The protocol was immunoSEQ multiplex PCR, while the TCRdb copy is restricted to in-frame clones and leaves out a portion. The sample has 260,000 or so clones; about 80% are singletons. The sample taken for sequencing was peripheral blood. These receptors were collected from a human donor in a cohort sampled during active COVID-19.

The chain employs TRBV5-1 and TRBJ2-3; D is possibly TRBD2 (5 bases). V was clipped by 7 bases and J by 0 bases, with 12 bases between them. The CDR3 length is 14 residues. In germline, CDR1 is SGHRS, CDR2 YFSETQ. CDR3 DNA sequence: TGCGCCAGCGCGGGCGGTACTAGCACAGATACGCAGTATTTT. Amino acid sequence: CASAGGTSTDTQYF.

This chain uses TRBV15 with TRBJ2-7; 7 bases are a match to TRBD1. The germline V gene encodes CDR1 LNHNV and CDR2 YYDKDF (reference sequence). CDR3 length equals 16 residues. V shed 1 base and J 6 bases; nucleotides not matched to a gene: 12. The CDR3 nucleotides read TGTGCCACCAGCAGAGGGAACACAGGGGACGCTTTCGAGCAGTACTTC. Residues: CATSRGNTGDAFEQYF. Together with reference TRBV15 and TRBJ2-7, the CDR3 gives the full variable domain: DAMVIQNPRYQVTQFGKPVTLSCSQTLNHNVMYWYQQKSSQAPKLLFHYYDKDFNNEADTPDNFQSRRPNTSFCFLDIRSPGLGDTAMYLCATSRGNTGDAFEQYFGPGTRLTVT.

This chain connects TRBV5-1 to TRBJ2-7; D is possibly TRBD2 (6 bases). There are 14 residues in the CDR3. Germline V gene data show CDR1 as SGHRS and CDR2 as YFSETQ. The ends were cut back, 1 base at V and 2 bases at J, with 10 bases in the middle. CDR3 coding DNA: TGCGCCAGCAGCTTGACCGGGAGTCCCTACGAGCAGTACTTC. The encoded protein is CASSLTGSPYEQYF.

The chain carries TRBV11-2 and TRBJ2-2; possible D gene TRBD2, 6 bases. CDR1 SGHAT and CDR2 FQNNGV come from the germline V gene. The CDR3 covers 17 residues. Trimming took 5 bases from V and 6 from J, leaving 22 bases between them. CDR3 nucleotides: TGTGCCAGCAGCCGGGGGTCCGCAGGGTGGTTTCCCGGGGAGCTGTTTTTT. It yields the protein CASSRGSAGWFPGELFF. The variable domain in full, completed from reference TRBV11-2 and TRBJ2-2, reads EAGVAQSPRYKIIEKRQSVAFWCNPISGHATLYWYQQILGQGPKLLIQFQNNGVVDDSQLPKDRFSAERLKGVDSTLKIQPAKLEDSAVYLCASSRGSAGWFPGELFFGEGSRLTVL.

CDR3 residues: CASRPGGGRPEAFF. CDR3 nucleotide sequence: TGTGCCAGCAGGCCCGGGGGAGGCAGACCTGAAGCTTTCTTT. The chain uses TRBV14 and TRBJ1-1; D may be TRBD1 (5 bases). With 6 bases removed from V and 6 bases from J, the gap between germline ends came to 17 bases. The CDR3 spans 14 residues. CDR1 and CDR2 from the germline V gene are SGHDN and FVKESK. Full variable domain (missing parts from reference TRBV14 and TRBJ1-1): EAGVTQFPSHSVIEKGQTVTLRCDPISGHDNLYWYRRVMGKEIKFLLHFVKESKQDESGMPNNRFLAERTGGTYSTLKVQPAELEDSGVYFCASRPGGGRPEAFFGQGTRLTVV.

The V and J genes are TRBV7-2 and TRBJ1-6, with 10 bases lining up with TRBD1. The CDR3 extends over 18 amino acids. Germline V gene sequence: CDR1 SGHTA, CDR2 FQGNSA. The V segment lost 1 base and the J segment 10 bases; nucleotides outside the gene matches: 13. CDR3 sequence reads: CASSLGVVGTGEYSPLHF. CDR3 sequence (DNA): TGTGCCAGCAGCTTAGGGGTGGTGGGGACAGGGGAGTACTCACCCCTCCACTTT. The whole variable domain, filled in from reference TRBV7-2 and TRBJ1-6, reads GAGVSQSPSNKVTEKGKDVELRCDPISGHTALYWYRQSLGQGLEFLIYFQGNSAPDKSGLPSDRFSAERTGGSVSTLTIQRTQQEDSAVYLCASSLGVVGTGEYSPLHFGNGTRLTVT.

The gene calls are TRBV9 and TRBJ2-5; 7 bases line up with TRBD2. Trimming at V came to 4 bases and at J to 5 bases, leaving 17 bases not matched to a gene. This CDR3 is built from 17 residues. The germline CDR1 and CDR2 sequences are SGDLS and YYNGEE. In DNA form, the CDR3 reads TGTGCCAGCAGCTCCGGACAAGGTGAGGGAGGGCTGGAGACCCAGTACTTC. This sequence encodes CASSSGQGEGGLETQYF.

The J gene is TRBJ1-6, the V gene TRBV2; D is uncertain. CDR3 length: 15 amino acids. The germline CDR1 and CDR2 sequences are SNHLY and FYNNEI. V was shortened by 2 bases and J by 6 bases, with 11 bases between the two germline ends. CDR3 protein: CASSELRAPNSPLHF. The CDR3 region has the DNA TGTGCCAGCAGTGAATTGAGGGCCCCTAATTCACCCCTCCACTTT. Combining the CDR3 with reference TRBV2 and TRBJ1-6 gives the whole variable domain EPEVTQTPSHQVTQMGQEVILRCVPISNHLYFYWYRQILGQKVEFLVSFYNNEISEKSEIFDDQFSVERPDGSNFTLKIRSTKLEDSAMYFCASSELRAPNSPLHFGNGTRLTVT.

This chain links TRBV7-3 with TRBJ2-3; 7 bases match TRBD1. The CDR3 sequence is 17 residues long. CDR1 and CDR2 (germline): SGHTA, FQGTGA. With 5 bases clipped from V and 1 base from J, the junction kept 12 bases outside the gene matches. CDR3 residues: CASSPPGQLVGTDTQYF. DNA of the CDR3: TGTGCCAGCAGCCCTCCGGGACAGCTAGTAGGCACAGATACGCAGTATTTT.

V and J are TRBV7-8 and TRBJ1-2; a possible D gene is TRBD1 (5 bases). V gave up 1 base and J gave up 0 bases, with 9 bases separating them. The germline CDR1 and CDR2 sequences are SGHVS and FQNEAQ. The CDR3 extends over 15 amino acids. The CDR3 sequence is CASSLVPGTNYGYTF. The CDR3 bases are TGTGCCAGCAGCTTAGTTCCAGGGACTAACTATGGCTACACCTTC.

The chain has TRBV27 and TRBJ2-3; D is unresolved. CDR3 length: 15 residues. Trimming shortened V by 4 bases and J by 5 bases, and 16 bases separated the two germline ends. Germline assignment: CDR1 MNHEY and CDR2 SMNVEV (reference sequence). CDR3 sequence reads: CASSWSASDGDTQYF. In nucleotides, the CDR3 is TGTGCCAGCAGTTGGTCAGCAAGCGACGGAGATACGCAGTATTTT.

The chain carries TRBV7-2 and TRBJ1-6; a possible D gene is TRBD1 (5 bases). CDR1 and CDR2 from the germline V gene are SGHTA and FQGNSA. The CDR3 consists of 15 residues. The V end was cut by 3 bases, the J end by 8 bases, with 14 bases between. Here the CDR3 DNA reads TGTGCCAGCAGCTTGGGCCAGGGTACCTATTCACCCCTCCACTTT. This encodes CASSLGQGTYSPLHF.

The rearrangement joins TRBV5-1 to TRBJ2-7; 11 bases are a match to TRBD1. The V and J ends lost 4 bases and 5 bases, in that order; junction bases with no gene match: 11. Germline V lookup: CDR1 SGHRS, CDR2 YFSETQ. The CDR3 has 16 amino acids. The CDR3 loop reads CASSRAGTGGGNEQYF. CDR3 sequence (DNA): TGCGCCAGCAGCCGGGCCGGGACAGGGGGGGGGAACGAGCAGTACTTC.

The chain links TRBV29-1 to TRBJ1-2; 9 nucleotides line up with TRBD1. The CDR3 sequence is 15 residues long. After removal of 8 bases from V and 3 bases from J, the junction contained 13 bases not matched to a gene. Germline CDR1 is SQVTM and CDR2 is ANQGSEA. CDR3 bases: TGCAGCTTCAAAAAGGGGACAGGGTTCCACTATGGCTACACCTTC. It encodes CSFKKGTGFHYGYTF. The complete variable domain, with remaining parts taken from reference TRBV29-1 and TRBJ1-2, reads SAVISQKPSRDICQRGTSLTIQCQVDSQVTMMFWYRQQPGQSLTLIATANQGSEATYESGFVIDKFPISRPNLTFSTLTVSNMSPEDSSIYLCSFKKGTGFHYGYTFGSGTRLTVV.

This chain connects TRBV27 to TRBJ2-7; 7 bases align to TRBD1. The length of the CDR3 is 15 residues. Germline V gives CDR1 MNHEY, CDR2 SMNVEV (reference sequence). Germline trimming cut 6 bases from V and 3 bases from J; bases unmatched to any gene: 11. The CDR3 bases are TGTGCCAGCAGACCCTTCGGGACAGCGAACTACGAGCAGTACTTC. It codes for CASRPFGTANYEQYF.

The chain carries TRBV3-1 (or the pseudogene TRBV3-2) and TRBJ1-2; D ambiguous. CDR3 size: 14 residues. Between the trimmed V and J ends, which lost 4 bases and 5 bases, there was a span of 14 bases. The germline V gene encodes CDR1 LGHDT and CDR2 YNNKEL (reference sequence). The CDR3 DNA reads TGTGCCAGCAGCCGTGGCTGGGAGGAATATGGCTACACCTTC. Its protein product is CASSRGWEEYGYTF.

V and J are TRBV9 and TRBJ2-3, with D uncertain. This CDR3 is built from 15 residues. Germline V gene sequence: CDR1 SGDLS, CDR2 YYNGEE. Trimming took 0 bases from V and 0 from J, leaving 8 bases between them. CDR3 sequence: CASSVGALSTDTQYF. CDR3 in DNA: TGTGCCAGCAGCGTAGGGGCACTCAGCACAGATACGCAGTATTTT.

The V gene is TRBV6-2 or TRBV6-3, the J gene TRBJ2-2, with D tentatively TRBD2 (6 bases). The CDR3 has 13 residues. Germline-derived CDR1 and CDR2 are MNHEY and SVGEGT. V lost 3 bases and J lost 5, with 7 bases in between. The CDR3 bases are TGTGCCAGCAGTTATGGAGGGACCGGGGAGCTGTTTTTT. Translation: CASSYGGTGELFF.

The rearrangement links TRBV5-1 to TRBJ2-7; D might be TRBD2 (7 bases). Looked up from germline, CDR1 is SGHRS and CDR2 is YFSETQ. Trimming removed 3 bases at V and 2 bases at J, with 18 bases between. The CDR3 length is 16 residues. The CDR3 region is CASSSQPGGSTYEQYF. DNA of the CDR3: TGCGCCAGCAGCTCCCAACCGGGGGGCAGCACCTACGAGCAGTACTTC. Supplemented by reference TRBV5-1 and TRBJ2-7, the full variable domain reads KAGVTQTPRYLIKTRGQQVTLSCSPISGHRSVSWYQQTPGQGLQFLFEYFSETQRNKGNFPGRFSGRQFSNSRSEMNVSTLELGDSALYLCASSSQPGGSTYEQYFGPGTRLTVT.